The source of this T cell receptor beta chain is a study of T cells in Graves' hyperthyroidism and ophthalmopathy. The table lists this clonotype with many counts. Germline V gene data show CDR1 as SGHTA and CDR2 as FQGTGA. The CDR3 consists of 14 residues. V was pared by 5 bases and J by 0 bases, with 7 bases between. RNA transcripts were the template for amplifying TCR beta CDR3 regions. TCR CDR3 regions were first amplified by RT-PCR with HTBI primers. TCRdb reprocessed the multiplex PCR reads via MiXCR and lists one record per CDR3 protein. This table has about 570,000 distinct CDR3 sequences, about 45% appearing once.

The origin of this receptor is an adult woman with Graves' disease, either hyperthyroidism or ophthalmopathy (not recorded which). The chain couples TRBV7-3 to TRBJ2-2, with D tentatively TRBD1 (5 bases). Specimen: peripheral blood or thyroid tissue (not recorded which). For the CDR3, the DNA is TGTGCCAGCAGCGGGGCGGCGAACACCGGGGAGCTGTTTTTT. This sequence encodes CASSGAANTGELFF.